Presented here are 27 T cell receptor beta chains from one specimen sequenced in a study of blood T cell repertoires in COVID-19. This table comes from immunoSEQ multiplex PCR, and its TCRdb copy is limited to in-frame clones, with some not included. The sample records about 250,000 clones, almost 90% being singletons. Sequenced material: peripheral blood. The receptors here all came from a man of 80 years or more with acute or convalescent COVID-19.

The V and J genes are TRBV5-1 and TRBJ2-1; 11 bases agree with TRBD2. Germline V lookup: CDR1 SGHRS, CDR2 YFSETQ. Losses at the gene ends were 4 bases for V and 1 base for J; bases not matched to a gene: 4. The CDR3 is 16 residues long. DNA for the CDR3: TGCGCCAGCAGCCCGACTAGCGGGGAGTCCTACAATGAGCAGTTCTTC. Translation: CASSPTSGESYNEQFF.

The V call is TRBV7-9, the J call TRBJ2-7; 8 bases are a match to TRBD1. CDR1 and CDR2 (germline): SEHNR, FQNEAQ (reference sequence). V trimming: 5 bases; J trimming: 3 bases; junction bases outside the gene matches: 6. The CDR3 covers 14 residues. CDR3 loop: CASSGQGASYEQYF. As DNA, the CDR3 is TGTGCCAGCAGCGGTCAGGGGGCCAGCTACGAGCAGTACTTC.

The V call is TRBV6-2 or TRBV6-3, the J call TRBJ1-6; the D is unclear. From germline, CDR1 is MNHEY and CDR2 SVGEGT. The V and J ends lost 6 bases and 14 bases respectively, with 14 bases between them. The CDR3 covers 12 residues. The CDR3 bases are TGTGCCAGCAGCGACACGACCGTCACCCTCCACTTT. This gives the protein CASSDTTVTLHF.

The rearrangement links TRBV25-1 to TRBJ2-6, with 10 positions matching TRBD1. Germline V gene data show CDR1 as MGHDK and CDR2 as SYGVNS. V lost 1 base and J lost 4; bases outside the gene matches: 7. This CDR3 has 18 amino acids. Written as DNA, the CDR3 is TGTGCCAGCAGTGAATCGGGACAGGGGCCGTCCGGGGCCAACGTCCTGACTTTC. Protein sequence: CASSESGQGPSGANVLTF.

The chain joins TRBV6-2 or TRBV6-3 to TRBJ2-3; no firm D call. CDR1 is MNHEY, CDR2 SVGEGT, per germline. Trimming took off 6 bases at V and 0 bases at J, with 16 bases between the two ends. The CDR3 length is 16 residues. The CDR3 reads CASSRPSRSSTDTQYF. The CDR3 coding sequence is TGTGCCAGCAGCCGACCCTCCCGGAGTAGCACAGATACGCAGTATTTT.

The rearrangement uses TRBV6-5 and TRBJ1-5, with 8 bases aligning to TRBD1. V shed 7 bases, J shed 6 bases, and the junction held 8 bases outside the gene matches. This CDR3 contains 14 residues. Per the germline V gene, CDR1 is MNHEY and CDR2 is SVGAGI. The CDR3 DNA follows: TGTGCCAGCACCTTTTCAGGGGGCGGTCAGCCCCAGCATTTT. It codes for CASTFSGGGQPQHF.

The chain carries TRBV25-1 and TRBJ2-5; D remains unclear. Trimming removed 6 bases from V and 2 bases from J, with 16 bases in between. CDR1 and CDR2 from the germline V gene are MGHDK and SYGVNS. The length of the CDR3 is 15 residues. The CDR3 region is CASSRYLAAQETQYF. The DNA for the CDR3 is TGTGCCAGCAGCCGTTATTTGGCGGCGCAAGAGACCCAGTACTTC.

This chain joins TRBV5-6 and TRBJ2-5; 9 bases agree with TRBD2. Germline assignment: CDR1 SGHDT and CDR2 YYEEEE. V lost 0 bases and J lost 2; bases outside the gene matches: 5. The CDR3 extends over 16 amino acids. The CDR3 region is CASSLGSGSGQETQYF. The CDR3 DNA sequence: TGTGCCAGCAGCTTGGGTAGCGGGAGTGGTCAAGAGACCCAGTACTTC.

This chain connects TRBV5-4 to TRBJ2-1; 7 nucleotides match TRBD1. Germline V gene sequence: CDR1 SGHNT, CDR2 YYREEE (reference sequence). The CDR3 consists of 13 residues. V lost 4 bases, J lost 6 bases, and 4 bases stayed unmatched. The CDR3 spells CASSLGQRNEQFF. The CDR3 DNA is TGTGCCAGCAGCCTGGGACAGCGCAATGAGCAGTTCTTC.

This clone came up a few times. The chain recombines TRBV19 with TRBJ1-5; D is unclear. This CDR3 contains 16 residues. Germline CDR1 and CDR2: LNHDA and SQIVND (reference sequence). V was pared by 5 bases and J by 0 bases, with 14 bases between. For the CDR3, the DNA is TGTGCCAGTAGTCCTCGCGGAACTGTTAGCAATCAGCCCCAGCATTTT. It yields the protein CASSPRGTVSNQPQHF.

This chain uses TRBV4-1 with TRBJ1-2; TRBD1 matches 7 bases. Germline V gene lookup returns CDR1 MGHRA and CDR2 YSYEKL. The V segment lost 4 bases and the J segment 2 bases; nucleotides outside the gene matches: 7. The CDR3 is 15 residues long. In nucleotides, the CDR3 is TGCGCCAGCAGCCCAACGACAGGGAACAACTATGGCTACACCTTC. Protein: CASSPTTGNNYGYTF.

The chain has TRBV28 and TRBJ1-2; D uncertain. The V gene's germline CDR1 is MDHEN and CDR2 SYDVKM. CDR3 length: 12 residues. The V end lost 6 bases, the J end lost 2 bases, and 7 bases lay between the germline ends. Here the CDR3 reads CASRGSNYGYTF. CDR3 nucleotide sequence: TGTGCCAGCAGGGGGAGCAACTATGGCTACACCTTC.

Remarks on this clone: A junction boundary mismatches the germline segment, possibly from a read error. CDR3 bases: TGCAGCGTACAGGGGAACACTGAAGTTTTCTTT. Translating gives CSVQGNTEVFF. The rearrangement joins TRBV29-1 to TRBJ1-1; 7 nucleotides line up with TRBD1. Per the germline V gene, CDR1 is SQVTM and CDR2 is ANQGSEA. This CDR3 spans 11 amino acids.

This clone was seen once. The chain couples TRBV6-5 to TRBJ1-1, with D unresolved. This CDR3 contains 12 residues. Germline lookup yields CDR1 MNHEY and CDR2 SVGAGI. Between the trimmed V and J ends, which lost 0 bases and 8 bases, there was a span of 7 bases. For the CDR3, the DNA is TGTGCCAGCAGTTACTCTGGTCAGGAAGCTTTCTTT. Its protein is CASSYSGQEAFF.

This clone was detected a few times. The genes are TRBV6-5 and TRBJ1-2, with D perhaps matching TRBD1 (6 bases). CDR3 length: 14 residues. CDR1 is MNHEY and CDR2 is SVGAGI in the germline V gene. Trimming stripped 6 bases from V and 5 bases from J, with 16 bases between. This CDR3 is CASRRDNGPYGYTF. CDR3 coding DNA: TGTGCCAGCAGACGGGACAATGGGCCATATGGCTACACCTTC.

The chain has TRBV11-3 and TRBJ2-5; TRBD1 matches 10 bases. V shed 4 bases, J shed 5 bases, and the junction held 7 bases outside the gene matches. Germline V gene lookup returns CDR1 SGHNT and CDR2 YENEEA. The CDR3 contains 15 residues. The CDR3 is CASSSRQGARETQYF. The CDR3 region has the DNA TGTGCCAGCAGCTCGCGACAGGGGGCGAGGGAGACCCAGTACTTC.

The count of this clone is one. The V call is TRBV6-6, the J call TRBJ2-2, with D possibly TRBD1 on 5 matching bases. CDR1 MNHNY and CDR2 SVGAGI come from the germline V gene (reference sequence). V was pared by 7 bases and J by 2 bases, with 11 bases between. The CDR3 loop spans 14 amino acids. CDR3 residues: CASIRADNTGELFF. CDR3 DNA sequence: TGTGCCAGCATCAGGGCAGACAACACCGGGGAGCTGTTTTTT.

The chain joins TRBV18 to TRBJ1-1, with TRBD1 matching over 7 bases. CDR1 KGHSH and CDR2 LQKENI come from the germline V gene. The trim removed 6 bases at V and 0 bases at J, leaving 7 bases unmatched. The CDR3 consists of 15 residues. In DNA form, the CDR3 reads TGTGCCAGCTCCGTTAGGGACAGAATGAACACTGAAGCTTTCTTT. This encodes CASSVRDRMNTEAFF.

The rearrangement links TRBV16 to TRBJ1-2, with D tentatively TRBD1 (6 bases). The CDR3 has 15 amino acids. V gave up 4 bases and J gave up 4 bases, with 16 bases separating them. CDR1 is KGHSY and CDR2 is FQNENV in the germline V gene. The CDR3 coding sequence is TGTGCCAGCAGCCCCAGAGGGACATTGGCCTATGGCTACACCTTC. This gives the protein CASSPRGTLAYGYTF.

The J gene is TRBJ2-5, the V gene TRBV5-1; D remains ambiguous. Per the germline V gene, CDR1 is SGHRS and CDR2 is YFSETQ. Between the trimmed V and J ends, which lost 1 base and 5 bases, there was a span of 3 bases. The CDR3 contains 11 residues. CDR3 sequence (DNA): TGCGCCAGCAGCTTGAGCGAGACCCAGTACTTC. It translates to CASSLSETQYF.

CDR3 amino acids: CASSPVPGQGTGFILEFF. Written as DNA, the CDR3 is TGTGCCAGCAGCCCCGTCCCGGGACAGGGGACGGGATTCATCCTCGAGTTCTTC. The chain couples TRBV3-1 (or the pseudogene TRBV3-2) to TRBJ2-1, with TRBD1 matching 10 bases. CDR3 length: 18 amino acids. Germline lookup yields CDR1 LGHDT and CDR2 YNNKEL (reference sequence). V lost 4 bases, J lost 14 bases, and 23 bases stayed unmatched.

About this clone itself: Other nucleotide sequences in the sample specify the same CDR3. This sequence joins TRBV18 and TRBJ1-3, with 8 bases matching TRBD1. After removal of 3 bases from V and 4 bases from J, the junction contained 2 bases not matched to a gene. CDR3 length: 14 residues. Looked up from germline, CDR1 is KGHSH and CDR2 is LQKENI. CDR3 sequence reads: CASSPQGAGNTIYF. Here the CDR3 DNA reads TGTGCCAGCTCACCTCAGGGGGCAGGAAACACCATATATTTT.

DNA of the CDR3: TGTGCCAGCAGTGGAGCAGCAAGTCAGCCCCAGCATTTT. Translating gives CASSGAASQPQHF. The chain recombines TRBV6-1 with TRBJ1-5, with D unresolved. The germline V gene encodes CDR1 MNHNS and CDR2 SASEGT. Between the trimmed V and J ends, which lost 4 bases and 6 bases, there was a span of 10 bases. The CDR3 consists of 13 residues.

The chain uses TRBV4-3 and TRBJ1-3, with D unresolved. With 0 bases removed from V and 0 bases from J, the gap between germline ends came to 6 bases. CDR3 size: 15 residues. The germline V gene encodes CDR1 LGHNA and CDR2 YSLEER. CDR3 nucleotides: TGCGCCAGCAGCCAAGATCGGAGCTCTGGAAACACCATATATTTT. Its translation: CASSQDRSSGNTIYF.

V and J are TRBV9 and TRBJ2-7; a possible D gene is TRBD2 (7 bases). V lost 0 bases, J lost 5 bases, and 9 bases lay in between. The CDR3 totals 13 residues. Looked up from germline, CDR1 is SGDLS and CDR2 is YYNGEE. For the CDR3, the DNA is TGTGCCAGCAGCGTAGGGGAGGGGGACGAGCAGTACTTC. It yields the protein CASSVGEGDEQYF.

This clone has just a few counts. The genes are TRBV6-2 or TRBV6-3 and TRBJ1-1, with a tentative D call TRBD1 (5 bases). The V gene's germline CDR1 is MNHEY and CDR2 SVGEGT. With 5 bases removed from V and 1 base from J, the gap between germline ends came to 11 bases. CDR3 length: 14 residues. CDR3 sequence (DNA): TGTGCCAGCAGTCCGACAGCTACGAACACTGAAGCTTTCTTT. It encodes CASSPTATNTEAFF.

The chain combines TRBV12-3 or TRBV12-4 with TRBJ2-7; D unresolved. The V end was cut by 3 bases, the J end by 4 bases, with 10 bases between. This CDR3 spans 13 amino acids. The CDR3 is CASSFGRQYEQYF. CDR3 sequence (DNA): TGTGCCAGCAGTTTTGGCAGGCAGTACGAGCAGTACTTC.